The following is a TCR beta chain sequence with its context. With 5 bases removed from V and 5 bases from J, the gap between germline ends came to 12 bases. The CDR3 has 13 amino acids. Germline CDR1 and CDR2: SEHNR and FQNEAQ (reference sequence). The sample originates from a study of blood T cell repertoires in COVID-19. Overall study: Samples representing acute and convalescent COVID-19 were sourced from the United States, Italy and Spain. From T cells, B-cell-depleted T cells, or PBMCs came the material, which was cDNA or gDNA.

As originally analysed: Estimation of nucleated cell counts was performed using reference gene primer amplification. Sequencing was performed with immunoSEQ multiplex PCR; in TCRdb, only in-frame clones are kept and a portion is missing. The V and J calls and clone size come from that table; D and trimming were worked out from the DNA. The table shows 40,000 to 45,000 clones, with roughly 80% occurring only once. Source material: peripheral blood. The rearrangement joins TRBV7-9 to TRBJ2-5, with a possible D match to TRBD2 (5 bases). The sequence was obtained from a woman of 80 years or more with acute or convalescent COVID-19. The CDR3 DNA is TGTGCCAGCAGCGCCGGGATACCGGAGACCCAGTACTTC. Its translation is CASSAGIPETQYF.